This T cell receptor (beta chain) was sequenced in a study of beta chain features in type 1 diabetes. Study findings and constraints: Across all four CD4+ subsets, people with type 1 diabetes showed modestly shorter TCRB CDR3s.

Germline CDR1 SGHTA, CDR2 FQGNSA. This CDR3 has 15 residues. The V end was cut by 0 bases, the J end by 7 bases, with 15 bases between. One heparinised draw of blood, averaging roughly 120 mL, came from each donor. Isolation of CD4+ naive, central memory, regulatory and stem cell-like memory cells was achieved by sorting via CD45RO/CCR7/CD25/CD127/CD95/CD27. Post-sort purity exceeded 95% for all sorted populations. Details on this clone: As yet, its antigen is unknown.

The entirety of the isolated RNA underwent reverse transcription, so expressed TCRB transcripts were sequenced. Here immunoSEQ multiplex PCR was the method, and the copy in TCRdb shows in-frame clones only, minus some. In the table there are around 310,000 clones, 8% to 13% of which are singletons. J is TRBJ1-2 and V is TRBV7-2, with TRBD1 as a possible D gene (6 bases). Sequencing used naive CD4+ T cells from blood. The receptor was isolated from a woman aged 25-40 years in good health. CDR3 sequence: CASSLAGQGFIGYTF. In DNA form, the CDR3 reads TGTGCCAGCAGCTTAGCAGGGCAGGGGTTCATTGGCTACACCTTC.